These 18 T cell receptor beta chains share one sample of origin, sequenced in a study of T cell responses to AZD1222 COVID-19 vaccine. Using immunoSEQ multiplex PCR, the repertoire was profiled, and TCRdb retains in-frame clones only, with some absent. The sample carries 80,000 to 95,000 clones, more than 80% recorded once. The specimen comprised peripheral blood, sampled on day 0 of AZD1222 vaccination. The receptors come from an adult in good health.

The genes are TRBV7-3 and TRBJ2-5; no firm D call. The germline V and J ends were trimmed by 0 bases and 2 bases, with 4 bases remaining between them. The CDR3 is made up of 13 amino acids. Germline V lookup: CDR1 SGHTA, CDR2 FQGTGA. The chain's CDR3 is CASSLTQQETQYF. The DNA of the CDR3 is TGTGCCAGCAGCTTAACCCAGCAAGAGACCCAGTACTTC.

The chain carries TRBV4-3 and TRBJ2-5; 9 bases match TRBD2. After removal of 0 bases from V and 5 bases from J, the junction contained 7 bases not matched to a gene. Germline assignment: CDR1 LGHNA and CDR2 YSLEER. The CDR3 contains 16 residues. CDR3 sequence: CASSQDWLAGSETQYF. CDR3 DNA sequence: TGCGCCAGCAGCCAAGATTGGCTAGCGGGATCGGAGACCCAGTACTTC.

V usage is TRBV5-6 and J usage is TRBJ1-3; no clear D. V was shortened by 0 bases and J by 0 bases, with 4 bases between the two germline ends. Germline V CDR1 and CDR2: SGHDT, YYEEEE. This CDR3 has 14 residues. In nucleotides, the CDR3 is TGTGCCAGCAGCTTGGCTAACTCTGGAAACACCATATATTTT. It codes for CASSLANSGNTIYF. The full variable domain, with the rest looked up from reference TRBV5-6 and TRBJ1-3, is DAGVTQSPTHLIKTRGQQVTLRCSPKSGHDTVSWYQQALGQGPQFIFQYYEEEERQRGNFPDRFSGHQFPNYSSELNVNALLLGDSALYLCASSLANSGNTIYFGEGSWLTVV.

This clone was seen a handful of times. This chain joins TRBV6-2 or TRBV6-3 and TRBJ2-7; TRBD2 matches at 11 bases. This CDR3 comprises 14 residues. V was clipped by 4 bases and J by 4 bases; unmatched bases: 3. Per germline, CDR1 MNHEY and CDR2 SVGEGT. The CDR3 sequence is CASSFGTSGYEQYF. CDR3 DNA sequence: TGTGCCAGCAGTTTTGGGACTAGCGGTTACGAGCAGTACTTC.

The V call is TRBV5-4, the J call TRBJ1-6; D possibly corresponds to TRBD1 (6 bases). The germline V gene encodes CDR1 SGHNT and CDR2 YYREEE (reference sequence). The CDR3 has 16 residues. V lost 4 bases to trimming and J lost 4 bases, with 15 bases between them. The CDR3 bases are TGTGCCAGCAGCAACGCGAGGGGGGGTTATAATTCACCCCTCCACTTT. This translates into CASSNARGGYNSPLHF.

V is TRBV7-9 and J is TRBJ1-1; D unclear. The CDR3 has 14 residues. The germline V and J ends were trimmed by 1 base and 6 bases, with 12 bases remaining between them. Germline V CDR1 and CDR2: SEHNR, FQNEAQ (reference sequence). The CDR3 DNA is TGTGCCAGCAGCTTAGTCCTTGGGATTTCTGAAGCTTTCTTT. It translates to CASSLVLGISEAFF.

This chain joins TRBV15 and TRBJ1-5; D uncertain. The germline CDR1 and CDR2 sequences are LNHNV and YYDKDF (reference sequence). Trimming took off 3 bases at V and 0 bases at J, with 6 bases between the two ends. The CDR3 is made up of 14 amino acids. In DNA, the CDR3 is TGTGCCACCAGCAGCAGGAATAGCAATCAGCCCCAGCATTTT. Translating gives CATSSRNSNQPQHF. The full variable domain, with the rest looked up from reference TRBV15 and TRBJ1-5, is DAMVIQNPRYQVTQFGKPVTLSCSQTLNHNVMYWYQQKSSQAPKLLFHYYDKDFNNEADTPDNFQSRRPNTSFCFLDIRSPGLGDTAMYLCATSSRNSNQPQHFGDGTRLSIL.

The rearrangement links TRBV15 to TRBJ2-5, with 7 bases identical to TRBD1. V shed 2 bases and J 2 bases; nucleotides not matched to a gene: 5. This CDR3 is 15 amino acids long. The germline CDR1 and CDR2 sequences are LNHNV and YYDKDF (reference sequence). The CDR3 loop is CATSRPGTAQETQYF. Written as DNA, the CDR3 is TGTGCCACCAGCAGACCCGGGACAGCACAAGAGACCCAGTACTTC.

The chain employs TRBV19 and TRBJ2-2, with D maybe TRBD1 (6 bases). Germline-derived CDR1 and CDR2 are LNHDA and SQIVND (reference sequence). This CDR3 region has 17 residues. V lost 8 bases, J lost 1 base, and 20 bases lay in between. CDR3 coding DNA: TGTGCCAGTTCCCTATGGGGGTGGGGACAGAACACCGGGGAGCTGTTTTTT. Residues: CASSLWGWGQNTGELFF.

This clone was counted a single time. The chain couples TRBV7-6 to TRBJ1-5; tentative D call: TRBD1 (5 bases). This CDR3 spans 15 amino acids. The germline CDR1 and CDR2 sequences are SGHVS and FNYEAQ. V dropped 5 bases and J dropped 4 bases, with 15 bases sitting between them. CDR3 nucleotides: TGTGCCAGCAGCAAAGGAGGGGCATTTAATCAGCCCCAGCATTTT. Its translation: CASSKGGAFNQPQHF.

This clone was recorded only once. This rearrangement joins TRBV30 to TRBJ2-1; either TRBD1 or TRBD2 may supply D (5 bases each). The CDR3 extends over 16 amino acids. With 3 bases removed from V and 4 bases from J, the gap between germline ends came to 19 bases. The V gene's germline CDR1 is GTSNPN and CDR2 SVGIG (reference sequence). The CDR3 bases are TGTGCCTGGAGCCAGAGCCCCGGGACCTTGTACAATGAGCAGTTCTTC. This sequence encodes CAWSQSPGTLYNEQFF.

The V and J genes are TRBV6-5 and TRBJ1-2; the D gene is possibly TRBD1 (6 bases). Germline V gives CDR1 MNHEY, CDR2 SVGAGI. This CDR3 is 14 amino acids long. Trimming cost V 2 bases and J 7 bases, with 14 bases left between them. DNA of the CDR3: TGTGCCAGCAGTTACGCCGGGACAACCTCTGGCTACACCTTC. It yields the protein CASSYAGTTSGYTF.

The V gene is TRBV12-5, the J gene TRBJ2-2, with TRBD1 matching over 8 bases. V lost 6 bases, J lost 4 bases, and 7 bases stayed unmatched. CDR1 and CDR2 (germline): LGHNT, FRNRAP. The CDR3 runs 15 residues. CDR3 in amino acids: CASGPQGASTGELFF. In DNA, the CDR3 is TGTGCTAGTGGACCCCAGGGGGCGAGCACCGGGGAGCTGTTTTTT. The full variable domain, completed using reference TRBV12-5 and TRBJ2-2, is DARVTQTPRHKVTEMGQEVTMRCQPILGHNTVFWYRQTMMQGLELLAYFRNRAPLDDSGMPKDRFSAEMPDATLATLKIQPSEPRDSAVYFCASGPQGASTGELFFGEGSRLTVL.

The chain links TRBV30 to TRBJ2-2; possibly TRBD1 or TRBD2 for D (6 bases each). This CDR3 has 14 amino acids. Germline CDR1 GTSNPN, CDR2 SVGIG (reference sequence). V was pared by 4 bases and J by 2 bases, with 11 bases between. The CDR3 DNA reads as TGTGCCTGGAAGGGGGGACTTAACACCGGGGAGCTGTTTTTT. As protein: CAWKGGLNTGELFF.

The chain uses TRBV18 and TRBJ1-3; D is undetermined. The V gene's germline CDR1 is KGHSH and CDR2 LQKENI. The CDR3 sequence is 15 residues long. Between the trimmed V and J ends, which lost 0 bases and 0 bases, there was a span of 6 bases. The CDR3 DNA reads TGTGCCAGCTCACCACCGGGGAGCTCTGGAAACACCATATATTTT. It is translated as CASSPPGSSGNTIYF.

This clone came up once. The chain couples TRBV11-3 to TRBJ2-7; a possible D gene is TRBD1 (6 bases). The length of the CDR3 is 15 residues. In germline, CDR1 is SGHNT, CDR2 YENEEA. V dropped 1 base and J dropped 2 bases, with 12 bases sitting between them. Here the CDR3 DNA reads TGTGCCAGCAGCTTAGTGCAAGGACAGACCTACGAGCAGTACTTC. This translates into CASSLVQGQTYEQYF. Drawing the rest from reference TRBV11-3 and TRBJ2-7, the complete variable domain is EAGVVQSPRYKIIEKKQPVAFWCNPISGHNTLYWYLQNLGQGPELLIRYENEEAVDDSQLPKDRFSAERLKGVDSTLKIQPAELGDSAVYLCASSLVQGQTYEQYFGPGTRLTVT.

This chain uses TRBV25-1 with TRBJ2-1; 12 bases align to TRBD2. Looked up from germline, CDR1 is MGHDK and CDR2 is SYGVNS. This CDR3 has 13 residues. Trimming removed 6 bases from V and 11 bases from J; junction bases left unmatched: 5. CDR3 region: CASRGTSGSKQFF. The CDR3 DNA reads TGTGCCAGCAGGGGGACTAGCGGGTCAAAGCAGTTCTTC.

The rearrangement joins TRBV28 to TRBJ1-5, with D possibly being TRBD1 (5 bases). Germline V gene sequence: CDR1 MDHEN, CDR2 SYDVKM. Between the trimmed V and J ends, which lost 5 bases and 13 bases, there was a span of 15 bases. This CDR3 is built from 12 residues. DNA for the CDR3: TGTGCCAGCAGTGAGGGGAAGGGTTCACAGCATTTT. It translates to CASSEGKGSQHF.